The clone carrying this T cell receptor beta chain was seen once. V was shortened by 7 bases and J by 1 base, with 10 bases between the two germline ends. The CDR3 contains 13 residues. The germline V gene encodes CDR1 MDHEN and CDR2 SYDVKM. Here immunoSEQ multiplex PCR was the method, and the copy in TCRdb shows in-frame clones only, minus some. The profile shows roughly 160,000 clones, about 86% of them singletons. This sample is drawn from a study of blood T cell repertoires in COVID-19. On the study more broadly: Italy, Spain and the United States were the sources of the convalescent and acute COVID-19 samples.

Source material: peripheral blood. V gene TRBV28 combines with J gene TRBJ1-1; D not certain. This receptor was identified in a man between 65 and 85 years old with active or convalescent COVID-19. CDR3 DNA: TGTGCCAGCATCGCGGAGGGGAACACTGAAGCTTTCTTT. Translated: CASIAEGNTEAFF.